These 28 T cell receptor beta chains were all obtained from the same sample, sequenced in a study of blood T cell repertoires in COVID-19. Clones were sequenced by immunoSEQ multiplex PCR, and TCRdb holds only the in-frame ones, with some missing. Of about 130,000 clones in the sample, about 80% were seen once. Sequencing used peripheral blood. The receptors shown here come from a woman aged 45-59 years with acute or convalescent COVID-19.

This chain joins TRBV6-5 and TRBJ1-1, with D uncertain. From germline, CDR1 is MNHEY and CDR2 SVGAGI. The CDR3 covers 16 residues. V lost 3 bases and J lost 2, with 16 bases in between. The CDR3 here is CASSYRRIRRNTEAFF. Written as DNA, the CDR3 is TGTGCCAGCAGTTATCGGAGGATCAGGAGAAACACTGAAGCTTTCTTT.

V gene TRBV5-6 combines with J gene TRBJ2-7; TRBD1 might be the D (5 bases). V dropped 0 bases and J dropped 7 bases, with 5 bases sitting between them. CDR1 SGHDT and CDR2 YYEEEE come from the germline V gene. This CDR3 is 11 amino acids long. CDR3 protein: CASSLGTEQYF. In DNA form, the CDR3 reads TGTGCCAGCAGCTTGGGGACAGAGCAGTACTTC.

The rearrangement links TRBV19 to TRBJ1-3; no clear D. The CDR3 covers 13 residues. Looked up from germline, CDR1 is LNHDA and CDR2 is SQIVND (reference sequence). V was clipped by 4 bases and J by 3 bases, with 7 bases between them. The CDR3 DNA sequence: TGTGCCAGTAGTACGACAATTGGAAACACCATATATTTT. Translated, it gives CASSTTIGNTIYF.

The genes are TRBV5-1 and TRBJ2-4, with a weak D call TRBD1 (6 bases). Trimming pared 6 bases from V and 5 bases from J, leaving 18 bases between. The length of the CDR3 is 15 residues. Germline V CDR1 and CDR2: SGHRS, YFSETQ. In DNA, the CDR3 is TGCGCCAGCACACTCAGGGGCGACTCGCAAAACATTCAGTACTTC. The encoded protein is CASTLRGDSQNIQYF. The full variable domain, its missing parts supplied by reference TRBV5-1 and TRBJ2-4, is KAGVTQTPRYLIKTRGQQVTLSCSPISGHRSVSWYQQTPGQGLQFLFEYFSETQRNKGNFPGRFSGRQFSNSRSEMNVSTLELGDSALYLCASTLRGDSQNIQYFGAGTRLSVL.

This chain joins TRBV5-6 and TRBJ1-5, with 8 bases matching TRBD1. J was trimmed by 0 bases and V by 0 bases; bases with no gene match: 5. CDR1 is SGHDT, CDR2 YYEEEE, per germline. This CDR3 has 17 amino acids. The CDR3 DNA reads TGTGCCAGCAGCTTGGCGGACAGGGCGTATAGCAATCAGCCCCAGCATTTT. Protein: CASSLADRAYSNQPQHF.

This chain uses TRBV5-8 with TRBJ1-5, with D perhaps matching TRBD1 (6 bases). The CDR3 spans 15 residues. Germline V CDR1 and CDR2: SGHTS, YDEGEE. V was trimmed by 0 bases and J by 3 bases, leaving 10 bases between them. CDR3 sequence (DNA): TGTGCCAGCAGCTTGGCGACAGGCTACAATCAGCCCCAGCATTTT. This codes for CASSLATGYNQPQHF. Using reference TRBV5-8 and TRBJ1-5 for the parts outside the CDR3, the full variable domain is EAGVTQSPTHLIKTRGQQATLRCSPISGHTSVYWYQQALGLGLQFLLWYDEGEERNRGNFPPRFSGRQFPNYSSELNVNALELEDSALYLCASSLATGYNQPQHFGDGTRLSIL.

The V gene is TRBV4-1, the J gene TRBJ1-1, with 8 positions matching TRBD1. The CDR3 spans 14 residues. Trimming at V came to 4 bases and at J to 5 bases, leaving 6 bases not matched to a gene. The germline gives CDR1 MGHRA, CDR2 YSYEKL. The CDR3 is CASSRVTGGTEAFF. CDR3 sequence (DNA): TGCGCCAGCAGCCGAGTCACAGGGGGGACTGAAGCTTTCTTT.

V usage is TRBV19 and J usage is TRBJ2-7, with 11 bases matching TRBD2. V gave up 3 bases and J gave up 4 bases; unmatched junction bases: 8. Germline V CDR1 and CDR2: LNHDA, SQIVND (reference sequence). The CDR3 contains 16 residues. The CDR3 DNA follows: TGTGCCAGTAGTATCACGCTAGCGGGGGGACCTTACGAGCAGTACTTC. Amino acid sequence: CASSITLAGGPYEQYF.

This chain connects TRBV10-1 to TRBJ1-3; 10 bases agree with TRBD1. Germline V gives CDR1 WNHNN, CDR2 SYGVQD (reference sequence). The CDR3 runs 15 residues. The CDR3, as DNA: TGCGCAGCCGAAGGGACAGGGGACTCTGGAAACACCATATATTTT. It translates to CAAEGTGDSGNTIYF.

With regard to this clone: The same CDR3 also results from other DNA sequences found in this sample. V is TRBV12-3 or TRBV12-4 and J is TRBJ1-1; D gene uncertain. Trimming stripped 3 bases from V and 1 base from J, with 6 bases between. CDR3 length: 13 amino acids. The CDR3 coding sequence is TGTGCCAGCAGTTTTGCGGAGAACACTGAAGCTTTCTTT. It encodes CASSFAENTEAFF.

V usage is TRBV7-2 and J usage is TRBJ1-1; 10 bases are a match to TRBD1. Germline CDR1 is SGHTA and CDR2 is FQGNSA. The CDR3 is 15 residues long. J gave up 5 bases and V 3 bases, and 6 bases lay outside the gene matches. CDR3 nucleotides: TGTGCCAGCAGCTTGGCCGGGACAGGGGTTACTGAAGCTTTCTTT. Protein: CASSLAGTGVTEAFF.

V usage is TRBV2 and J usage is TRBJ1-2; TRBD1 is a possible D gene (6 bases). V was cut by 3 bases and J by 4 bases, with 21 bases left in between. The germline V gene has CDR1 SNHLY and CDR2 FYNNEI. There are 17 residues in the CDR3. Written as DNA, the CDR3 is TGTGCCAGCAGTGACCACAAGGACAGTGGGGCTCTCTATGGCTACACCTTC. It codes for CASSDHKDSGALYGYTF.

This clone came up once. Compared with germline, one end of the junction differs, possibly owing to a read error. The gene calls are TRBV3-1 (or the pseudogene TRBV3-2) and TRBJ1-1; perhaps TRBD1 as D (6 bases). CDR1 and CDR2 (germline): LGHDT, YNNKEL (reference sequence). The CDR3 sequence is 15 residues long. CDR3 protein: CASSQGQFGGTEAFF. The CDR3 DNA follows: TGTGCCAGCAGTCAAGGACAGTTCGGTGGGACTGAAGCTTTCTTT.

This chain connects TRBV19 to TRBJ1-5; a weak D match, TRBD1 (6 bases). The CDR3 has 17 residues. The ends were cut back, 5 bases at V and 4 bases at J, with 21 bases in the middle. The V gene's germline CDR1 is LNHDA and CDR2 SQIVND (reference sequence). The chain's CDR3 is CASSHRGGQGLNQPQHF. DNA of the CDR3: TGTGCCAGTAGTCATCGGGGAGGGCAGGGGTTGAATCAGCCCCAGCATTTT. The whole variable domain, filled in from reference TRBV19 and TRBJ1-5, reads DGGITQSPKYLFRKEGQNVTLSCEQNLNHDAMYWYRQDPGQGLRLIYYSQIVNDFQKGDIAEGYSVSREKKESFPLTVTSAQKNPTAFYLCASSHRGGQGLNQPQHFGDGTRLSIL.

The chain carries TRBV6-1 and TRBJ2-1; the match to TRBD2 covers 9 bases. With 2 bases clipped from V and 6 bases from J, the junction kept 8 bases outside the gene matches. Per the germline V gene, CDR1 is MNHNS and CDR2 is SASEGT. This CDR3 comprises 16 residues. Written as DNA, the CDR3 is TGTGCCAGCAGTGAAATGGTAGCGGGGGCCCGCAATGAGCAGTTCTTC. This codes for CASSEMVAGARNEQFF.

The rearrangement joins TRBV19 to TRBJ2-6, with a possible D match to TRBD1 (6 bases). V lost 0 bases, J lost 0 bases, and 12 bases lay in between. Germline V CDR1 and CDR2: LNHDA, SQIVND (reference sequence). The length of the CDR3 is 18 residues. CDR3 nucleotide sequence: TGTGCCAGTAGTATAGAAGCAGGGGCCTACTCTGGGGCCAACGTCCTGACTTTC. Translating gives CASSIEAGAYSGANVLTF. The variable domain in full, with the rest retrieved from reference TRBV19 and TRBJ2-6, is DGGITQSPKYLFRKEGQNVTLSCEQNLNHDAMYWYRQDPGQGLRLIYYSQIVNDFQKGDIAEGYSVSREKKESFPLTVTSAQKNPTAFYLCASSIEAGAYSGANVLTFGAGSRLTVL.

The chain combines TRBV5-1 with TRBJ2-2; 8 nucleotides line up with TRBD2. Per the germline V gene, CDR1 is SGHRS and CDR2 is YFSETQ. This CDR3 has 17 amino acids. V was clipped by 0 bases and J by 1 base; unmatched bases: 5. Here the CDR3 DNA reads TGCGCCAGCAGCTTGGTAAGCGGGGGAAAGAACACCGGGGAGCTGTTTTTT. Amino acids: CASSLVSGGKNTGELFF.

This chain links TRBV19 with TRBJ2-3; possibly TRBD2 for D (6 bases). CDR3 size: 13 residues. Trimming pared 5 bases from V and 2 bases from J, leaving 8 bases between. CDR1 and CDR2 from the germline V gene are LNHDA and SQIVND (reference sequence). The CDR3 protein is CASSRGDTDTQYF. The CDR3, as DNA: TGTGCCAGTAGTCGCGGGGACACAGATACGCAGTATTTT.

This clone was seen more than once but under ten times. The genes are TRBV4-1 and TRBJ1-1; 8 bases agree with TRBD1. This CDR3 is 17 amino acids long. V dropped 5 bases and J dropped 0; count of bases not matched to a gene: 11. CDR1 is MGHRA, CDR2 YSYEKL, per germline. As DNA, the CDR3 is TGCGCCAGCAGCTTACGGACAGGGTTAGGTGTGAACACTGAAGCTTTCTTT. Protein sequence: CASSLRTGLGVNTEAFF.

The chain links TRBV19 to TRBJ2-3; tentatively, D is TRBD2 (6 bases). This CDR3 spans 15 amino acids. Germline CDR1 LNHDA, CDR2 SQIVND (reference sequence). V shed 9 bases and J shed 2 bases, with 18 bases lying between them. The CDR3 DNA sequence: TGTGCCAGCGATGTGGGGGGTCAGATCACAGATACGCAGTATTTT. This sequence encodes CASDVGGQITDTQYF.

This chain connects TRBV11-2 to TRBJ2-7; TRBD2 agrees at 7 bases. The CDR3 contains 17 residues. The V gene's germline CDR1 is SGHAT and CDR2 FQNNGV. Unmatched junction bases numbered 11, after V lost 3 bases and J lost 0 bases. CDR3: CASSFFSGGGSSYEQYF. CDR3 bases: TGTGCCAGCAGCTTTTTCTCCGGCGGGGGATCCTCCTACGAGCAGTACTTC.

This chain links TRBV11-3 with TRBJ1-1, with 7 positions matching TRBD1. CDR3 length equals 13 residues. Trimming took 5 bases from V and 5 from J; bases not matched to a gene: 5. Germline loops: CDR1 SGHNT, CDR2 YENEEA. The CDR3 DNA reads TGTGCCAGCAGCCCTCAGGGGGAGACTGAAGCTTTCTTT. It is translated as CASSPQGETEAFF. Filled out from reference TRBV11-3 and TRBJ1-1, the complete variable domain reads EAGVVQSPRYKIIEKKQPVAFWCNPISGHNTLYWYLQNLGQGPELLIRYENEEAVDDSQLPKDRFSAERLKGVDSTLKIQPAELGDSAVYLCASSPQGETEAFFGQGTRLTVV.

V usage is TRBV10-3 and J usage is TRBJ1-2; D might be TRBD1 (6 bases). The CDR3 sequence is 17 residues long. Trimming cost V 0 bases and J 0 bases, with 14 bases left between them. Germline V gives CDR1 ENHRY, CDR2 SYGVKD. CDR3 coding DNA: TGTGCCATCAGTGAGTCGAGATCCGGGACACCTAACTATGGCTACACCTTC. Its protein is CAISESRSGTPNYGYTF.

V usage is TRBV4-1 and J usage is TRBJ2-7, with 7 bases matching TRBD1. The length of the CDR3 is 17 residues. Germline V gene data show CDR1 as MGHRA and CDR2 as YSYEKL. V trimming: 0 bases; J trimming: 5 bases; junction bases outside the gene matches: 13. The CDR3 DNA reads TGCGCCAGCAGCCAAGAGATGGGGTCAGGGGGATTTCACGAGCAGTACTTC. Encoded protein: CASSQEMGSGGFHEQYF.

J is TRBJ1-6 and V is TRBV6-5; D gene ambiguous. Trimming cost V 7 bases and J 7 bases, with 11 bases left between them. Germline lookup yields CDR1 MNHEY and CDR2 SVGAGI. CDR3 length: 13 residues. DNA for the CDR3: TGTGCCAGCACCGGACGAGGGAATTCACCCCTCCACTTT. Residues: CASTGRGNSPLHF.

V is TRBV9 and J is TRBJ2-7; tentatively, D is TRBD1 (6 bases). CDR1 is SGDLS, CDR2 YYNGEE, per germline. The CDR3 consists of 16 residues. V lost 4 bases and J lost 4, with 21 bases in between. The CDR3 region is CASSFQGTGTKYEQYF. The CDR3 nucleotides are TGTGCCAGCAGCTTCCAGGGCACCGGGACAAAATACGAGCAGTACTTC. Using reference TRBV9 and TRBJ2-7 for the parts outside the CDR3, the full variable domain is DSGVTQTPKHLITATGQRVTLRCSPRSGDLSVYWYQQSLDQGLQFLIQYYNGEERAKGNILERFSAQQFPDLHSELNLSSLELGDSALYFCASSFQGTGTKYEQYFGPGTRLTVT.

In this sample, this clone turned up a few times. The rearrangement uses TRBV30 and TRBJ1-1; D is ambiguous. Trimming stripped 2 bases from V and 4 bases from J, with 5 bases between. Per germline, CDR1 GTSNPN and CDR2 SVGIG (reference sequence). The CDR3 is 11 residues long. The CDR3 bases are TGTGCCTGGAGTTCGGGCACTGAAGCTTTCTTT. It specifies CAWSSGTEAFF.

The V call is TRBV24-1, the J call TRBJ2-2; D possibly corresponds to TRBD2 (6 bases). Trimming removed 8 bases from V and 1 base from J, with 10 bases in between. The CDR3 consists of 14 residues. Germline CDR1 is KGHDR and CDR2 is SFDVKD. The CDR3 sequence: CATTPTRNTGELFF. CDR3 sequence (DNA): TGTGCCACCACCCCGACTAGGAACACCGGGGAGCTGTTTTTT.